Sequencing of this T cell receptor beta chain was carried out in a study of blood T cell repertoires in COVID-19. The overall study: Collection of acute and convalescent COVID-19 samples took place in the United States, Italy and Spain. Nucleic acid was either cDNA or gDNA, and it came from T cells, B-cell-depleted T cells, or PBMCs.

Libraries were prepared by immunoSEQ multiplex PCR; TCRdb keeps only in-frame clonotypes and omits some of them. This sample has about 90,000 clones, with about 85% found just once. V dropped 3 bases and J dropped 3; count of bases not matched to a gene: 6. Germline CDR1 and CDR2: MDHEN and SYDVKM. The CDR3 extends over 16 amino acids. V is TRBV28 and J is TRBJ2-3; 10 nucleotides align to TRBD2. What was sequenced was peripheral blood. This sequence was found in a male donor with acute or convalescent COVID-19. CDR3 sequence: CASSFLAGARTDTQYF. CDR3 nucleotide sequence: TGTGCCAGCAGTTTTCTAGCGGGGGCTCGTACAGATACGCAGTATTTT.